The 13 T cell receptor beta chains listed next were all sequenced from one sample in a study of T cell responses to AZD1222 COVID-19 vaccine. Here immunoSEQ multiplex PCR was the method, and the copy in TCRdb shows in-frame clones only, minus some. The table has some 97,000 clones, 85% to 95% seen once. Sequencing used peripheral blood, obtained on day 0 of AZD1222 vaccination. Every receptor here comes from an adult in good health.

This chain connects TRBV4-2 to TRBJ2-4; 10 nucleotides line up with TRBD2. From germline, CDR1 is LGHNA and CDR2 YNFKEQ. This CDR3 has 17 amino acids. Trimming cost V 0 bases and J 7 bases; bases outside gene matches: 9. CDR3 in DNA: TGTGCCAGCAGCCAAGAGGGTCCTAGCGGGAGTGAGAACATTCAGTACTTC. Encoded protein: CASSQEGPSGSENIQYF.

The chain recombines TRBV6-5 with TRBJ1-1; possible D gene TRBD1, 5 bases. Germline V gene lookup returns CDR1 MNHEY and CDR2 SVGAGI. The CDR3 consists of 12 residues. The germline V and J ends were trimmed by 6 bases and 6 bases, with 11 bases remaining between them. The CDR3 DNA follows: TGTGCCAGCAGCGGTGACAGCCCTGAAGCTTTCTTT. This sequence encodes CASSGDSPEAFF.

The rearrangement uses TRBV30 and TRBJ1-2, with 7 bases lining up with TRBD1. With V trimmed by 2 bases and J by 7 bases, 7 bases remained unmatched. CDR1 GTSNPN and CDR2 SVGIG come from the germline V gene (reference sequence). This CDR3 region has 13 residues. Here the CDR3 reads CAWSKGGPLGYTF. The CDR3 DNA reads as TGTGCCTGGAGTAAAGGGGGCCCCCTTGGCTACACCTTC.

This chain uses TRBV28 with TRBJ1-6; perhaps TRBD1 as D (5 bases). V was shortened by 5 bases and J by 3 bases, with 14 bases between the two germline ends. The CDR3 totals 16 residues. Germline V CDR1 and CDR2: MDHEN, SYDVKM. The CDR3 reads CASSTQRGSYNSPLHF. The CDR3 bases are TGTGCCAGCAGTACACAGCGGGGCAGCTATAATTCACCCCTCCACTTT.

About this clone: Within the sample, other DNA sequences also encode this same CDR3. The chain employs TRBV5-1 and TRBJ2-5, with 11 positions matching TRBD2. Germline values: CDR1 SGHRS, CDR2 YFSETQ. Trimming took 0 bases from V and 2 from J; bases not matched to a gene: 0. The CDR3 extends over 15 amino acids. CDR3 DNA: TGCGCCAGCAGCTTGGGACTAGCGGGACAAGAGACCCAGTACTTC. Residues: CASSLGLAGQETQYF.

The chain is built from TRBV29-1 and TRBJ2-6; 7 nucleotides align to TRBD1. Per the germline V gene, CDR1 is SQVTM and CDR2 is ANQGSEA. V shed 8 bases and J 0 bases; nucleotides not matched to a gene: 10. CDR3 size: 16 residues. The CDR3 DNA reads TGCAGCACGGTGAGGGACAGTCACTCTGGGGCCAACGTCCTGACTTTC. Its translation is CSTVRDSHSGANVLTF. Full variable domain (rest looked up from reference TRBV29-1 and TRBJ2-6): SAVISQKPSRDICQRGTSLTIQCQVDSQVTMMFWYRQQPGQSLTLIATANQGSEATYESGFVIDKFPISRPNLTFSTLTVSNMSPEDSSIYLCSTVRDSHSGANVLTFGAGSRLTVL.

The rearrangement uses TRBV27 and TRBJ2-4; perhaps TRBD2 as D (6 bases). Germline values: CDR1 MNHEY, CDR2 SMNVEV (reference sequence). Trimming removed 5 bases at V and 7 bases at J, with 15 bases between. The CDR3 sequence is 14 residues long. The CDR3 nucleotides read TGTGCCAGCAGTCCAGCGGGTATTTACAACATTCAGTACTTC. Translating gives CASSPAGIYNIQYF.

The chain employs TRBV7-2 and TRBJ1-1; 7 nucleotides line up with TRBD1. CDR1 and CDR2 from the germline V gene are SGHTA and FQGNSA. With V trimmed by 1 base and J by 14 bases, 7 bases remained unmatched. The CDR3 is 12 amino acids. DNA of the CDR3: TGTGCCAGCAGCTTAGGAGCGACAGGGCCATTCTTT. Protein product: CASSLGATGPFF.

The chain joins TRBV12-3 or TRBV12-4 to TRBJ1-4, with 8 positions matching TRBD1. V lost 3 bases to trimming and J lost 8 bases; unmatched junction nucleotides: 2. This CDR3 is built from 13 residues. CDR3 bases: TGTGCCAGCAGTTTGGACAGGGCAGAAAAACTGTTTTTT. Translated: CASSLDRAEKLFF.

This chain connects TRBV2 to TRBJ1-5, with a tentative D call TRBD1 (5 bases). The V and J ends lost 3 bases and 6 bases respectively, with 6 bases between them. The CDR3 contains 12 residues. The germline gives CDR1 SNHLY, CDR2 FYNNEI. Here the CDR3 reads CASSERGQPQHF. DNA of the CDR3: TGTGCCAGCAGTGAGAGGGGTCAGCCCCAGCATTTT.

V and J are TRBV5-4 and TRBJ2-3; 11 bases agree with TRBD2. V lost 2 bases, J lost 2 bases, and 4 bases stayed unmatched. Germline CDR1 reads SGHNT; CDR2 reads YYREEE (reference sequence). The CDR3 is 16 residues long. CDR3 DNA: TGTGCCAGCAGCTTCGGGACTAGCGGACCCACAGATACGCAGTATTTT. Its translation is CASSFGTSGPTDTQYF.

Comments on this clone: Distinct nucleotide sequences in the sample also encode this CDR3. CDR3 sequence reads: CASSRGTEAFF. The CDR3 DNA is TGTGCCAGCAGTCGCGGTACTGAAGCTTTCTTT. This chain links TRBV6-5 with TRBJ1-1; D ambiguous. The germline V gene encodes CDR1 MNHEY and CDR2 SVGAGI. This CDR3 comprises 11 residues. V shed 5 bases and J shed 5 bases, with 6 bases lying between them.

This clone was seen only a few times. This rearrangement joins TRBV4-2 to TRBJ2-5; D remains unclear. CDR1 is LGHNA and CDR2 is YNFKEQ in the germline V gene. Trimming stripped 0 bases from V and 4 bases from J, with 15 bases between. CDR3 size: 16 residues. CDR3 in amino acids: CASSQEVSPALETQYF. CDR3 in DNA: TGTGCCAGCAGCCAAGAAGTTTCCCCAGCGTTAGAGACCCAGTACTTC.